A single sample is the source of the 22 T cell receptor beta chains below, sequenced in a study of control samples from healthy donors and cancer patients. Data came from immunoSEQ multiplex PCR; TCRdb stores just in-frame clones and leaves some out. The sample lists about 180,000 clones; nearly 90% were seen once. Sequenced: blood. These receptors all stem from a woman in her forties or fifties in good health.

J is TRBJ2-7 and V is TRBV6-1; 8 bases match TRBD2. With 3 bases clipped from V and 6 bases from J, the junction kept 1 base outside the gene matches. The CDR3 runs 12 residues. The germline V gene has CDR1 MNHNS and CDR2 SASEGT. DNA for the CDR3: TGTGCCAGCAGTGACCTAGCGGGCGAGCAGTACTTC. It is translated as CASSDLAGEQYF.

For the CDR3, the DNA is TGTGCCAGCAGTTACTCATGGTCAGGGAGCCCCGGAGGGATCCAGTACTTC. This sequence encodes CASSYSWSGSPGGIQYF. V gene TRBV6-2 or TRBV6-3 combines with J gene TRBJ2-5, with D possibly TRBD2 on 6 matching bases. V was cut by 0 bases and J by 10 bases, with 24 bases left in between. In germline, CDR1 is MNHEY, CDR2 SVGEGT. The CDR3 is 17 amino acids.

The V and J genes are TRBV7-9 and TRBJ2-2; no reliable D call. This CDR3 spans 18 amino acids. Trimming took 1 base from V and 3 from J, leaving 18 bases between them. Germline V gene sequence: CDR1 SEHNR, CDR2 FQNEAQ (reference sequence). CDR3 nucleotides: TGTGCCAGCAGCTTAGACGTGGTTGTATCCGAACACACCGGGGAGCTGTTTTTT. It is translated as CASSLDVVVSEHTGELFF.

This clone was seen just once. The CDR3 sequence: CASSAGLANSPLHF. The CDR3, as DNA: TGTGCCAGCAGTGCCGGTTTGGCCAATTCACCCCTCCACTTT. This rearrangement joins TRBV28 to TRBJ1-6; D ambiguous. This CDR3 spans 14 amino acids. The V and J ends lost 5 bases and 7 bases respectively, with 12 bases between them. Germline values: CDR1 MDHEN, CDR2 SYDVKM.

V is TRBV20-1 and J is TRBJ2-7; D gene uncertain. The CDR3 is 13 amino acids. CDR1 and CDR2 (germline): DFQATT, SNEGSKA (reference sequence). The germline V and J ends were trimmed by 3 bases and 2 bases, with 11 bases remaining between them. Written as DNA, the CDR3 is TGCAGTGCTAGTCGGGTCGGGCCCTACGAGCAGTACTTC. This codes for CSASRVGPYEQYF.

CDR3 DNA sequence: TGTGCCAGCAGCTTCGGCGGGAGGGGCTCCTACAATGAGCAGTTCTTC. Its translation is CASSFGGRGSYNEQFF. J is TRBJ2-1 and V is TRBV7-8; TRBD2 matches at 9 bases. Germline CDR1 SGHVS, CDR2 FQNEAQ. With V trimmed by 3 bases and J by 0 bases, 3 bases remained unmatched. CDR3 length: 16 residues.

The chain employs TRBV19 and TRBJ2-1, with 12 bases that match TRBD2. Germline trimming cut 3 bases from V and 11 bases from J; bases unmatched to any gene: 11. Germline V gene lookup returns CDR1 LNHDA and CDR2 SQIVND (reference sequence). CDR3 length equals 16 residues. The CDR3 DNA reads as TGTGCCAGTAGTATGGGGGCGACTAGCGGGAGCCCGAAGCAGTTCTTC. As protein: CASSMGATSGSPKQFF. The complete variable domain, with remaining parts taken from reference TRBV19 and TRBJ2-1, reads DGGITQSPKYLFRKEGQNVTLSCEQNLNHDAMYWYRQDPGQGLRLIYYSQIVNDFQKGDIAEGYSVSREKKESFPLTVTSAQKNPTAFYLCASSMGATSGSPKQFFGPGTRLTVL.

The genes are TRBV19 and TRBJ1-5; D remains ambiguous. Germline V gene sequence: CDR1 LNHDA, CDR2 SQIVND (reference sequence). The CDR3 is 20 amino acids. Trimming left V 4 bases short and J 0 bases short, with 25 bases between. The CDR3 bases are TGTGCCAGTAGTAGAACCCCGGGCCCTTCTTACTTTTATAGCAATCAGCCCCAGCATTTT. Its translation: CASSRTPGPSYFYSNQPQHF.

The chain carries TRBV19 and TRBJ1-4; TRBD1 is a possible D gene (6 bases). The CDR3 runs to 15 residues. Between the trimmed V and J ends, which lost 8 bases and 6 bases, there was a span of 19 bases. The V gene's germline CDR1 is LNHDA and CDR2 SQIVND (reference sequence). The CDR3 sequence: CASPRRGSLYEKLFF. The CDR3 bases are TGTGCCAGTCCTCGAAGGGGGTCTCTTTATGAAAAACTGTTTTTT. Based on the CDR3 plus reference TRBV19 and TRBJ1-4, the full variable domain is DGGITQSPKYLFRKEGQNVTLSCEQNLNHDAMYWYRQDPGQGLRLIYYSQIVNDFQKGDIAEGYSVSREKKESFPLTVTSAQKNPTAFYLCASPRRGSLYEKLFFGSGTQLSVL.

The CDR3 bases are TGTGCCAGCAGTTATGGACTAGCGGGAGGGAGGGGAGAGACCCAGTACTTC. Translation: CASSYGLAGGRGETQYF. This rearrangement joins TRBV6-2 or TRBV6-3 to TRBJ2-5, with TRBD2 identical over 15 bases. This CDR3 is built from 17 residues. Germline V gives CDR1 MNHEY, CDR2 SVGEGT. V dropped 3 bases and J dropped 4; count of bases not matched to a gene: 6.

V gene TRBV6-6 combines with J gene TRBJ1-3; 8 positions agree with TRBD1. The V gene's germline CDR1 is MNHNY and CDR2 SVGAGI (reference sequence). This CDR3 is 13 amino acids long. After removal of 5 bases from V and 8 bases from J, the junction contained 5 bases not matched to a gene. Written as DNA, the CDR3 is TGTGCCAGCAGTCTGGACAGGGAATACACCATATATTTT. This encodes CASSLDREYTIYF.

This clone was detected a few times. Other DNA sequences in this sample translate to the same CDR3. The V and J genes are TRBV7-2 and TRBJ1-5, with D perhaps matching TRBD1 (5 bases). Germline V gene lookup returns CDR1 SGHTA and CDR2 FQGNSA. V lost 4 bases and J lost 4, with 8 bases in between. The CDR3 loop spans 13 amino acids. The CDR3 here is CASSSGGNQPQHF. As DNA, the CDR3 is TGTGCCAGCAGCTCCGGGGGGAATCAGCCCCAGCATTTT.

The chain joins TRBV6-2 or TRBV6-3 to TRBJ2-1; D tentatively fits TRBD1 or TRBD2 (5 bases each). This CDR3 comprises 12 residues. V was shortened by 1 base and J by 11 bases, with 9 bases between the two germline ends. Germline assignment: CDR1 MNHEY and CDR2 SVGEGT. CDR3 DNA sequence: TGTGCCAGCAGTTACTATCCGGGACAGCAGTTCTTC. Amino acids: CASSYYPGQQFF.

This clone came up once. This sequence joins TRBV3-1 (or the pseudogene TRBV3-2) and TRBJ2-5; tentatively, D is TRBD2 (5 bases). This CDR3 is 14 amino acids long. V was trimmed by 6 bases and J by 2 bases, leaving 13 bases between them. CDR1 is LGHDT and CDR2 is YNNKEL in the germline V gene (reference sequence). Here the CDR3 DNA reads TGTGCCAGCAGGCGTATGGGAGCTCAAGAGACCCAGTACTTC. This codes for CASRRMGAQETQYF.

The chain links TRBV30 to TRBJ1-2; unclear D gene. This CDR3 contains 13 residues. Germline lookup yields CDR1 GTSNPN and CDR2 SVGIG (reference sequence). V was shortened by 1 base and J by 4 bases, with 10 bases between the two germline ends. CDR3 residues: CAWSGATIYGYTF. The CDR3 DNA is TGTGCCTGGAGTGGGGCGACTATCTATGGCTACACCTTC. Variable domain in full (rest from reference TRBV30 and TRBJ1-2): SQTIHQWPATLVQPVGSPLSLECTVEGTSNPNLYWYRQAAGRGLQLLFYSVGIGQISSEVPQNLSASRPQDRQFILSSKKLLLSDSGFYLCAWSGATIYGYTFGSGTRLTVV.

The V gene is TRBV2, the J gene TRBJ1-1, with TRBD1 matching over 7 bases. This CDR3 is 14 amino acids long. Germline loops: CDR1 SNHLY, CDR2 FYNNEI. J lost 8 bases, V lost 4 bases, and 10 bases had no gene match. This chain's CDR3 is CASSVGTAKGEAFF. The CDR3 DNA reads as TGTGCCAGCAGTGTTGGGACAGCCAAAGGAGAAGCTTTCTTT.

The CDR3 nucleotides read TGCGCCAGCAGCGGGCAGGGAGGGACTAGCGGGGCCTACAATGAGCAGTTCTTC. This sequence encodes CASSGQGGTSGAYNEQFF. The V gene is TRBV5-1, the J gene TRBJ2-1, with TRBD2 matching 13 bases. After removal of 4 bases from V and 2 bases from J, the junction contained 9 bases not matched to a gene. Germline V gene sequence: CDR1 SGHRS, CDR2 YFSETQ. The CDR3 extends over 18 amino acids.

The rearrangement links TRBV18 to TRBJ1-6, with no clear D. Germline CDR1 reads KGHSH; CDR2 reads LQKENI. The CDR3 is 14 amino acids. Trimming cost V 3 bases and J 8 bases, with 11 bases left between them. CDR3 nucleotide sequence: TGTGCCAGCTCACCGTTGGACGGGGATTCACCCCTCCACTTT. Its translation is CASSPLDGDSPLHF. Complete variable domain (other parts from reference TRBV18 and TRBJ1-6): NAGVMQNPRHLVRRRGQEARLRCSPMKGHSHVYWYRQLPEEGLKFMVYLQKENIIDESGMPKERFSAEFPKEGPSILRIQQVVRGDSAAYFCASSPLDGDSPLHFGNGTRLTVT.

This rearrangement joins TRBV6-6 to TRBJ2-7; 8 nucleotides align to TRBD2. Germline V gene data show CDR1 as MNHNY and CDR2 as SVGAGI (reference sequence). The CDR3 runs 14 residues. Germline trimming cut 9 bases from V and 0 bases from J; bases unmatched to any gene: 7. CDR3 residues: CASSSSGRSYEQYF. The CDR3 DNA reads TGTGCCAGTTCTTCTAGCGGGCGCTCCTACGAGCAGTACTTC.

The chain combines TRBV28 with TRBJ2-3; perhaps TRBD2 as D (6 bases). The V gene's germline CDR1 is MDHEN and CDR2 SYDVKM. The V end was cut by 2 bases, the J end by 8 bases, with 29 bases between. CDR3 length: 19 residues. For the CDR3, the DNA is TGTGCCAGCAGTTTACCCGGGACGGTAGTCGGCGGGGCGAGCGGTACGCAGTATTTT. Its translation is CASSLPGTVVGGASGTQYF.

The V call is TRBV6-5, the J call TRBJ1-1; D is unresolved. Germline V gene lookup returns CDR1 MNHEY and CDR2 SVGAGI. The V gene lost 6 bases and the J gene lost 0 bases, with 8 bases spanning the gap. The CDR3 extends over 13 amino acids. The CDR3 coding sequence is TGTGCCAGCAGCTCGGGGATGAACACTGAAGCTTTCTTT. This gives the protein CASSSGMNTEAFF.

The V and J genes are TRBV6-2 or TRBV6-3 and TRBJ2-2; D not certain. Germline values: CDR1 MNHEY, CDR2 SVGEGT. The CDR3 contains 16 residues. V lost 5 bases and J 5 bases, leaving 18 bases between the germline ends. The CDR3 sequence is CASSDIRASLTGELFF. Written as DNA, the CDR3 is TGTGCCAGCAGTGATATACGGGCCAGCCTTACCGGGGAGCTGTTTTTT.